The clone carrying this T cell receptor beta chain occurred many times. Its specificity is not known. These data are taken from a study of metastatic and nonmetastatic thyroid tumors. General study findings and limits: Reports indicated that malignant thyroid tumors showed significantly higher TCR beta diversity than benign nodules did, in blood and tumor.

The CDR3 is 12 residues long. The V end lost 1 base, the J end lost 8 bases, and 3 bases lay between the germline ends. Germline V CDR1 and CDR2: LNHNV, YYDKDF (reference sequence). TCRdb reprocessed the PCR reads using MiXCR. The sample has tens of thousands of clones, around 16% seen once; the top ten hold roughly a tenth. Every patient underwent thyroid surgery untreated. The clonotype originates from a male donor with papillary thyroid cancer or a benign thyroid nodule (not recorded which). Some clones in this sample may be carry-over from other donors' samples. The sample comprised blood. The chain joins TRBV15 to TRBJ1-6; no reliable D call. Written as DNA, the CDR3 is TGTGCCACCAGCAGAGCGGATTCACCCCTCCACTTT. Translating it yields CATSRADSPLHF. The variable domain in full, with the rest retrieved from reference TRBV15 and TRBJ1-6, is DAMVIQNPRYQVTQFGKPVTLSCSQTLNHNVMYWYQQKSSQAPKLLFHYYDKDFNNEADTPDNFQSRRPNTSFCFLDIRSPGLGDTAMYLCATSRADSPLHFGNGTRLTVT.